This T cell receptor beta chain was retrieved from a study of control samples from healthy donors and cancer patients. Clones were read by immunoSEQ multiplex PCR, and TCRdb kept only the in-frame ones, dropping some. The table records 120,000 or so clones, around 86% of them present only once. The CDR3 loop spans 12 amino acids. V was shortened by 5 bases and J by 4 bases, with 8 bases between the two germline ends. Per germline, CDR1 MDHEN and CDR2 SYDVKM. This chain links TRBV28 with TRBJ1-2; D perhaps matches TRBD1 (5 bases). The source is a middle-aged man in good health. The sequenced sample was blood. The CDR3 here is CASSTRVYGYTF. CDR3 bases: TGTGCCAGCAGTACCAGGGTCTATGGCTACACCTTC.